The next 13 T cell receptor beta chains were all read from a single sample in a study of immune characterization of retroperitoneal liposarcoma. In TCRdb, the PCR reads were re-called with MiXCR into one record per CDR3 protein. The sample holds around 8,000 distinct CDR3 sequences; roughly 29% are singletons and the top ten take around an eighth. The sequencing input was blood. The receptors shown here come from a male donor with retroperitoneal liposarcoma.

This clonotype appeared a few times. This chain connects TRBV27 to TRBJ2-2; 11 nucleotides match TRBD2. Germline V gives CDR1 MNHEY, CDR2 SMNVEV (reference sequence). The length of the CDR3 is 17 residues. V shed 4 bases, J shed 7 bases, and the junction held 11 bases outside the gene matches. The CDR3 region is CASSSVAGGGSGGELFF. The CDR3 DNA follows: TGTGCCAGCAGTTCAGTAGCGGGAGGGGGCTCGGGCGGGGAGCTGTTTTTT.

This clonotype has more than one count but fewer than ten. The chain links TRBV6-1 to TRBJ1-2; possible D gene TRBD1, 6 bases. V gave up 0 bases and J gave up 4 bases, with 21 bases separating them. There are 18 residues in the CDR3. Germline CDR1 and CDR2: MNHNS and SASEGT. DNA for the CDR3: TGTGCCAGCAGTGAAGCGCTTACCCCAGGGGTTTTACCCTATGGCTACACCTTC. Translating gives CASSEALTPGVLPYGYTF.

This clonotype was recorded many times. The V and J genes are TRBV7-6 and TRBJ2-1; 12 bases agree with TRBD2. CDR1 is SGHVS, CDR2 FNYEAQ, per germline. The CDR3 extends over 14 amino acids. The V gene end was trimmed by 7 bases and the J gene end by 8 bases; junction bases not matched to a gene: 6. This chain's CDR3 is CASNLAGGQDEQFF. CDR3 sequence (DNA): TGTGCCAGCAACCTAGCGGGAGGGCAAGATGAGCAGTTCTTC.

The chain joins TRBV6-1 to TRBJ2-4; TRBD2 agrees at 8 bases. Germline V CDR1 and CDR2: MNHNS, SASEGT. This CDR3 comprises 15 residues. Unmatched junction bases numbered 7, after V lost 8 bases and J lost 1 base. In DNA, the CDR3 is TGTGCCAGCCGGGAGGGTACTGGTGCCAAAAACATTCAGTACTTC. This codes for CASREGTGAKNIQYF.

By share of the sample, this clonotype is medium-sized. The V call is TRBV12-3 or TRBV12-4, the J call TRBJ2-5, with D perhaps matching TRBD1 (5 bases). V dropped 5 bases and J dropped 3 bases, with 7 bases sitting between them. The CDR3 loop spans 12 amino acids. In nucleotides, the CDR3 is TGTGCCAGCAGTGCCAGGGAAGAGACCCAGTACTTC. Translated: CASSAREETQYF.

V is TRBV6-6 and J is TRBJ2-7; the match to TRBD1 covers 7 bases. Unmatched junction bases numbered 6, after V lost 4 bases and J lost 0 bases. The CDR3 length is 15 residues. Germline V lookup: CDR1 MNHNY, CDR2 SVGAGI (reference sequence). This chain's CDR3 is CASSSRQGSSYEQYF. The DNA for the CDR3 is TGTGCCAGCAGTTCCCGACAGGGATCCTCCTACGAGCAGTACTTC.

The J gene is TRBJ2-3, the V gene TRBV6-6; 10 bases match TRBD2. CDR3 length equals 14 residues. The germline CDR1 and CDR2 sequences are MNHNY and SVGAGI (reference sequence). Trimming at V came to 6 bases and at J to 6 bases, leaving 6 bases not matched to a gene. CDR3 loop: CASSLAGGRDTQYF. CDR3 DNA: TGTGCCAGCAGCTTAGCGGGAGGTAGGGATACGCAGTATTTT.

In its sample, this clonotype was seen many times. The gene calls are TRBV6-6 and TRBJ2-1, with 7 bases matching TRBD1. Near its end, the DNA agrees better with TRBJ2-7, so the J call may be wrong. The CDR3 spans 15 residues. Germline CDR1 reads MNHNY; CDR2 reads SVGAGI (reference sequence). This chain's CDR3 is CASSYPPDRRHEQYF. In nucleotides, the CDR3 is TGTGCCAGCAGTTACCCGCCGGACAGGAGACACGAGCAGTACTTC.

In its sample, this clonotype ranks as medium-sized. V is TRBV6-1 and J is TRBJ2-4; TRBD1 aligns across 7 bases. CDR1 and CDR2 from the germline V gene are MNHNS and SASEGT. The CDR3 is 18 amino acids. J was trimmed by 1 base and V by 4 bases; bases with no gene match: 13. CDR3 nucleotides: TGTGCCAGCAGTGGCCAGTTTTCACAGGGGTTGGCCAAAAACATTCAGTACTTC. This encodes CASSGQFSQGLAKNIQYF.

The chain joins TRBV6-6 to TRBJ2-5, with TRBD1 identical over 8 bases. The germline V gene has CDR1 MNHNY and CDR2 SVGAGI (reference sequence). The V and J ends lost 4 bases and 3 bases, in that order; junction bases with no gene match: 4. The CDR3 has 14 amino acids. The CDR3 DNA follows: TGTGCCAGCAGTTCGTCGACAGGGGAAGAGACCCAGTACTTC. This translates into CASSSSTGEETQYF.

The rearrangement uses TRBV10-1 and TRBJ2-2; TRBD1 might be the D (5 bases). This CDR3 is 12 amino acids long. Looked up from germline, CDR1 is WNHNN and CDR2 is SYGVQD (reference sequence). Trimming cost V 8 bases and J 4 bases, with 8 bases left between them. The CDR3 nucleotides read TGCGCCAGCGGCAGGGCCACCGGGGAGCTGTTTTTT. Its protein is CASGRATGELFF.

The V call is TRBV6-8, the J call TRBJ2-1; D is undetermined. Trimming removed 5 bases at V and 3 bases at J, with 11 bases between. The CDR3 has 14 residues. Germline-derived CDR1 and CDR2 are MNHGY and SAAAGT. The chain's CDR3 is CASSGQPGYNEQFF. The DNA for the CDR3 is TGTGCCAGCAGTGGGCAGCCCGGCTACAATGAGCAGTTCTTC.

In its sample, this clonotype was seen a few times. The chain uses TRBV7-2 and TRBJ2-3; maybe TRBD2 (6 bases). Germline CDR1 and CDR2: SGHTA and FQGNSA. The V and J ends lost 0 bases and 4 bases respectively, with 14 bases between them. This CDR3 is 16 amino acids long. CDR3 DNA sequence: TGTGCCAGCAGCTTAGCGCCATGGAGGAGGGCAGATACGCAGTATTTT. Translating it yields CASSLAPWRRADTQYF.